These 28 T cell receptor beta chains were all obtained from the same sample, sequenced in a study of regulatory T cells in long-lasting Graves disease. Sample time point: newly diagnosed GD, antithyroid drugs for less than 3 months. PBMCs were the source of the RNA used for TCR sequencing. Sequencing libraries for TCR beta were prepared with iRepertoire HTBI primers and Arm-PCR of CDR3 regions. TCRdb analysed the multiplex PCR reads with MiXCR anew, one entry per CDR3 protein. Found here are 350,000 to 500,000 distinct CDR3 sequences, 11% to 15% of them singletons; the top ten hold roughly a sixth. These data also formed part of another study, on T cells in Graves' hyperthyroidism and ophthalmopathy.

The source was peripheral blood mononuclear cells (PBMCs), collected at new diagnosis, from a patient treated with antithyroid drugs. All receptors derive from a woman aged 50 to 60 with Graves disease.

The chain links TRBV11-1 to TRBJ2-2; weak D call: TRBD2 (7 bases). V was cut by 4 bases and J by 3 bases, with 12 bases left in between. Germline V gene lookup returns CDR1 SGHAT and CDR2 FQDESV (reference sequence). The CDR3 consists of 15 residues. The DNA for the CDR3 is TGTGCCAGCAGCTGGGGGGGGCGGGACACCGGGGAGCTGTTTTTT. As protein: CASSWGGRDTGELFF.

A note on this clonotype: At one of its ends the junction is not consistent with the germline gene, which may arise from a read error. The V gene is TRBV5-1, the J gene TRBJ2-7; D uncertain. The V gene's germline CDR1 is SGHRS and CDR2 YFSETQ. The CDR3 is 15 residues long. The CDR3 DNA reads as TGTGCCAGCAGCACTCGATTCGACAACTCCTACGAGCAGTACTTC. It codes for CASSTRFDNSYEQYF.

This clonotype was seen ten or more times. The chain carries TRBV6-1 and TRBJ2-2; TRBD2 matches 8 bases. The ends lost 6 bases at V and 5 bases at J; junction bases unmatched: 5. The germline CDR1 and CDR2 sequences are MNHNS and SASEGT. This CDR3 region has 14 residues. The CDR3 DNA reads TGTGCCAGCAGGCGCGGGAGGACGACCGGGGAGCTGTTTTTT. Translating it yields CASRRGRTTGELFF.

This clonotype has at least ten counts. The V and J genes are TRBV2 and TRBJ1-1, with D uncertain. The germline gives CDR1 SNHLY, CDR2 FYNNEI. The CDR3 consists of 13 residues. V lost 7 bases, J lost 0 bases, and 9 bases lay in between. CDR3 protein: CASTMEVNTEAFF. The CDR3 nucleotides read TGTGCCAGCACGATGGAAGTGAACACTGAAGCTTTCTTT. Complete variable domain (other parts from reference TRBV2 and TRBJ1-1): EPEVTQTPSHQVTQMGQEVILRCVPISNHLYFYWYRQILGQKVEFLVSFYNNEISEKSEIFDDQFSVERPDGSNFTLKIRSTKLEDSAMYFCASTMEVNTEAFFGQGTRLTVV.

This rearrangement joins TRBV3-1 to TRBJ2-7, with D uncertain. Per the germline V gene, CDR1 is LGHDT and CDR2 is YNNKEL (reference sequence). The ends were cut back, 2 bases at V and 3 bases at J, with 14 bases in the middle. This CDR3 is built from 15 residues. CDR3 region: CASSQSTQANYEQYF. In DNA, the CDR3 is TGTGCCAGCAGCCAATCGACGCAGGCGAACTACGAGCAGTACTTC.

This clonotype was picked up many times. The CDR3 reads CASSILDRVNQPQHF. Written as DNA, the CDR3 is TGTGCCAGCAGTATCCTCGACAGGGTTAATCAGCCCCAGCATTTT. The rearrangement links TRBV28 to TRBJ1-5, with 7 bases aligning to TRBD1. V shed 5 bases and J 4 bases; nucleotides not matched to a gene: 8. This CDR3 spans 15 amino acids. Germline V gene sequence: CDR1 MDHEN, CDR2 SYDVKM.

At least ten counts were recorded for this clonotype. The rearrangement links TRBV28 to TRBJ1-1, with no clear D. The germline V and J ends were trimmed by 8 bases and 2 bases, with 15 bases remaining between them. This CDR3 contains 14 residues. From germline, CDR1 is MDHEN and CDR2 SYDVKM. The CDR3 coding sequence is TGTGCCAGCCACAGCTCGAGTCCTAACACTGAAGCTTTCTTT. Protein sequence: CASHSSSPNTEAFF.

At least ten counts were recorded for this clonotype. The chain links TRBV6-9 to TRBJ2-2, with unresolved D. This CDR3 has 13 amino acids. The germline CDR1 and CDR2 sequences are MNHGY and SVAAGI. The ends were cut back, 3 bases at V and 6 bases at J, with 8 bases in the middle. CDR3 sequence reads: CASSYTVAGELFF. The DNA of the CDR3 is TGTGCCAGCAGTTACACCGTCGCCGGGGAGCTGTTTTTT.

This clonotype was found many times. V usage is TRBV12-3 or TRBV12-4 and J usage is TRBJ2-1, with D perhaps being TRBD1 or TRBD2 (6 bases each). This CDR3 is built from 15 residues. V was clipped by 1 base and J by 9 bases, with 16 bases between them. The CDR3 loop reads CASSLGGAQGFEQFF. The CDR3 DNA reads as TGTGCCAGCAGTTTAGGGGGGGCCCAGGGATTTGAGCAGTTCTTC.

The rearrangement links TRBV5-1 to TRBJ2-7; TRBD2 agrees at 10 bases. This CDR3 contains 15 residues. The V segment lost 1 base and the J segment 7 bases; nucleotides outside the gene matches: 8. CDR1 SGHRS and CDR2 YFSETQ come from the germline V gene. This CDR3 is CASSLRASGSNEQYF. In nucleotides, the CDR3 is TGCGCCAGCAGCTTGAGGGCTAGCGGGAGCAATGAGCAGTACTTC.

The chain employs TRBV11-2 and TRBJ1-6; D not resolved. The germline gives CDR1 SGHAT, CDR2 FQNNGV. The germline V and J ends were trimmed by 4 bases and 5 bases, with 12 bases remaining between them. The CDR3 totals 15 residues. The CDR3 sequence: CASSWAGLDNSPLHF. The CDR3 DNA is TGTGCCAGCAGCTGGGCCGGACTGGATAATTCACCCCTCCACTTT.

This clonotype came up a few times. The V and J genes are TRBV7-9 and TRBJ2-7; TRBD1 aligns across 8 bases. J was trimmed by 3 bases and V by 0 bases; bases with no gene match: 7. The V gene's germline CDR1 is SEHNR and CDR2 FQNEAQ (reference sequence). The CDR3 totals 16 residues. The CDR3 sequence: CASSLASGTGGYEQYF. CDR3 bases: TGTGCCAGCAGCTTAGCGTCCGGGACAGGAGGCTACGAGCAGTACTTC.

This clonotype was picked up one time. V usage is TRBV7-3 and J usage is TRBJ2-3; the match to TRBD2 covers 9 bases. CDR1 is SGHTA, CDR2 FQGTGA, per germline. The V gene end was trimmed by 4 bases and the J gene end by 5 bases; junction bases not matched to a gene: 7. The CDR3 is made up of 15 amino acids. This CDR3 is CASSSVAGAGDTQYF. In nucleotides, the CDR3 is TGTGCCAGCAGCTCTGTAGCGGGAGCGGGAGATACGCAGTATTTT.

This clonotype was detected many times. This chain connects TRBV30 to TRBJ1-5; D is perhaps TRBD1 (6 bases). V lost 3 bases and J 3 bases, leaving 12 bases between the germline ends. The germline CDR1 and CDR2 sequences are GTSNPN and SVGIG (reference sequence). This CDR3 has 14 amino acids. The CDR3 spells CAWSEDSTNQPQHF. As DNA, the CDR3 is TGTGCCTGGAGCGAGGACAGCACCAATCAGCCCCAGCATTTT.

The V call is TRBV28, the J call TRBJ2-7, with 8 bases fitting TRBD1. The germline CDR1 and CDR2 sequences are MDHEN and SYDVKM. The CDR3 has 15 residues. Losses at the gene ends were 6 bases for V and 4 bases for J; bases not matched to a gene: 11. The CDR3 nucleotides are TGTGCCAGCAGCCCTCTGGGGACAGGTCATTACGAGCAGTACTTC. This gives the protein CASSPLGTGHYEQYF.

This clonotype occurred a few times. This sequence joins TRBV10-3 and TRBJ1-5; no definite D call. V lost 0 bases and J 4 bases, leaving 16 bases between the germline ends. CDR3 length equals 17 residues. Germline values: CDR1 ENHRY, CDR2 SYGVKD. CDR3: CAISESRKGKVNQPQHF. CDR3 in DNA: TGTGCCATCAGTGAGTCCCGAAAAGGGAAGGTAAATCAGCCCCAGCATTTT.

The table lists this clonotype with many counts. A junction end diverges from the germline sequence, so it may reflect a read error. The genes are TRBV29-1 and TRBJ2-7; D perhaps matches TRBD1 (5 bases). Germline V CDR1 and CDR2: SQVTM, ANQGSEA. CDR3 length: 13 amino acids. DNA for the CDR3: TGCAACGTTGAAGGGGCAGGGTCTTACGAGCAGTACTTC. Translating gives CNVEGAGSYEQYF.

V usage is TRBV5-1 and J usage is TRBJ1-1, with D uncertain. Germline V CDR1 and CDR2: SGHRS, YFSETQ. V was shortened by 6 bases and J by 1 base, with 13 bases between the two germline ends. The CDR3 consists of 14 residues. The CDR3 region has the DNA TGCGCCAGCACGTACCCGGGAAGGAACACTGAAGCTTTCTTT. As protein: CASTYPGRNTEAFF. The entire variable domain, with the rest obtained from reference TRBV5-1 and TRBJ1-1, is as follows: KAGVTQTPRYLIKTRGQQVTLSCSPISGHRSVSWYQQTPGQGLQFLFEYFSETQRNKGNFPGRFSGRQFSNSRSEMNVSTLELGDSALYLCASTYPGRNTEAFFGQGTRLTVV.

Ten or more counts support this clonotype. The V and J genes are TRBV6-1 and TRBJ2-2; D is unresolved. The CDR3 has 15 amino acids. In germline, CDR1 is MNHNS, CDR2 SASEGT. The V end lost 6 bases, the J end lost 2 bases, and 13 bases lay between the germline ends. The CDR3 DNA is TGTGCCAGCAGACCCGATCGGCCTAACACCGGGGAGCTGTTTTTT. Encoded protein: CASRPDRPNTGELFF.

This clonotype has just one count. Just one base apart from a much larger clone, this may be a read error. V is TRBV7-9 and J is TRBJ2-1, with TRBD2 matching 11 bases. Germline V lookup: CDR1 SEHNR, CDR2 FQNEAQ (reference sequence). V gave up 2 bases and J gave up 6 bases; unmatched junction bases: 6. CDR3 length: 16 residues. The CDR3 nucleotides are TGTGCCAGCAGCTTATTAGCGGGAGGGCTCGGCAATGAGCAGTTCTTC. As protein: CASSLLAGGLGNEQFF.

The chain carries TRBV9 and TRBJ2-5, with TRBD2 matching 11 bases. Germline-derived CDR1 and CDR2 are SGDLS and YYNGEE. This CDR3 is built from 16 residues. The junction had 10 bases not matched to a gene; V was cut back by 4 bases and J by 5 bases. In nucleotides, the CDR3 is TGTGCCAGCAGCTTAGCGGGAGGGCCTGGGGGGGAGACCCAGTACTTC. Translation: CASSLAGGPGGETQYF.

This clonotype has at least ten counts. The chain combines TRBV20-1 with TRBJ2-3; tentative D call: TRBD2 (5 bases). From germline, CDR1 is DFQATT and CDR2 SNEGSKA (reference sequence). This CDR3 comprises 19 residues. Trimming shortened V by 1 base and J by 4 bases, and 27 bases separated the two germline ends. DNA of the CDR3: TGCAGTGCTAGAGCGGCGTCGAGAGGGAGCCACACTCAGGCAGATACGCAGTATTTT. Residues: CSARAASRGSHTQADTQYF.

This clonotype was picked up many times. DNA for the CDR3: TGTGCCAGCAGAGACAATAGCGGGAGCTACAATGAGCAGTTCTTC. Translation gives CASRDNSGSYNEQFF. The chain has TRBV13 and TRBJ2-1; TRBD2 matches at 9 bases. The V and J ends lost 6 bases and 3 bases, in that order; junction bases with no gene match: 6. The CDR3 consists of 15 residues. CDR1 is PRHDT and CDR2 is FYEKMQ in the germline V gene (reference sequence).

In its sample, this clonotype was seen many times. This rearrangement joins TRBV12-3 or TRBV12-4 to TRBJ1-1; the match to TRBD1 covers 7 bases. V lost 3 bases, J lost 1 base, and 11 bases stayed unmatched. There are 17 residues in the CDR3. DNA for the CDR3: TGTGCCAGCAGTTTGGCGGGGACAGCTGGGGGGAACACTGAAGCTTTCTTT. Amino acid sequence: CASSLAGTAGGNTEAFF.

This clonotype was observed many times. V gene TRBV7-3 combines with J gene TRBJ1-1; TRBD1 matches at 7 bases. The CDR3 length is 15 residues. Germline trimming cut 4 bases from V and 4 bases from J; bases unmatched to any gene: 9. Germline CDR1 reads SGHTA; CDR2 reads FQGTGA. CDR3 in amino acids: CASSSSTGWGTEAFF. Written as DNA, the CDR3 is TGTGCCAGCAGCTCCTCGACAGGGTGGGGCACTGAAGCTTTCTTT.

The rearrangement joins TRBV7-9 to TRBJ2-3; 7 bases fit TRBD2. Germline V gene data show CDR1 as SEHNR and CDR2 as FQNEAQ (reference sequence). The CDR3 consists of 14 residues. V lost 3 bases to trimming and J lost 3 bases; unmatched junction nucleotides: 3. In DNA, the CDR3 is TGTGCCAGCAGCTTTCGAGCGGGAACAGATACGCAGTATTTT. It encodes CASSFRAGTDTQYF.

Ten or more counts support this clonotype. The rearrangement uses TRBV5-1 and TRBJ2-1; D may be TRBD2 (5 bases). The germline V gene has CDR1 SGHRS and CDR2 YFSETQ. The V end was cut by 2 bases, the J end by 0 bases, with 12 bases between. The length of the CDR3 is 16 residues. The CDR3 DNA reads TGCGCCAGCAGCTTTCAGGCCGCGGGCTCCTACAATGAGCAGTTCTTC. It yields the protein CASSFQAAGSYNEQFF.

This clonotype was seen a handful of times. The chain has TRBV3-1 and TRBJ1-5; 7 nucleotides line up with TRBD1. The length of the CDR3 is 16 residues. The J segment lost 0 bases and the V segment lost 4 bases, leaving 6 bases of the junction unmatched. Germline CDR1 reads LGHDT; CDR2 reads YNNKEL (reference sequence). CDR3 bases: TGTGCCAGCAGCCGAGAAGACAGGGTTAGCAATCAGCCCCAGCATTTT. Translation: CASSREDRVSNQPQHF.